This is a list of T cell receptor beta chains from one sample in a study of T cell responses to AZD1222 COVID-19 vaccine. Some clones are missing from TCRdb's copy, which holds only in-frame ones; the method was immunoSEQ multiplex PCR. The table lists 110,000 to 150,000 clones, 80% to 95% of them singletons. The starting material was peripheral blood, obtained on day 0 of AZD1222 vaccination. Receptors were obtained from an adult in good health. Both conserved end residues are trimmed from each CDR3. A D gene is named only where the DNA matches it firmly.

d_call: -; cdr3_length: 11; j_call: TRBJ1-5; v_call: TRBV30; cdr3_aa: AWSVEGNQPQH
d_call: TRBD1; cdr3_length: 17; j_call: TRBJ2-5; v_call: TRBV6-2/TRBV6-3; cdr3_aa: ASSPNRDRGLRGGETQY
d_call: -; cdr3_length: 12; j_call: TRBJ1-5; v_call: TRBV4-1; cdr3_aa: ASSVRSSNQPQH
d_call: TRBD1; cdr3_length: 12; j_call: TRBJ2-7; v_call: TRBV10-3; cdr3_aa: AIRPARDSYEQY
d_call: -; cdr3_length: 11; j_call: TRBJ1-6; v_call: TRBV30; cdr3_aa: AWRSVGGSPLH
d_call: TRBD1; cdr3_length: 12; j_call: TRBJ1-2; v_call: TRBV19; cdr3_aa: ASSRRTGGHGYT
d_call: TRBD2; cdr3_length: 12; j_call: TRBJ2-5; v_call: TRBV5-1; cdr3_aa: ASEGGPYQETQY
d_call: -; cdr3_length: 11; j_call: TRBJ2-7; v_call: TRBV15; cdr3_aa: ATSRGGEDEQY
d_call: TRBD1; cdr3_length: 13; j_call: TRBJ1-5; v_call: TRBV5-1; cdr3_aa: ASSWTGESNQPQH
d_call: -; cdr3_length: 9; j_call: TRBJ1-1; v_call: TRBV6-5; cdr3_aa: ASKGGTEAF
d_call: TRBD1; cdr3_length: 11; j_call: TRBJ2-7; v_call: TRBV19; cdr3_aa: ASSTWTGYEQY
d_call: TRBD2; cdr3_length: 14; j_call: TRBJ2-7; v_call: TRBV30; cdr3_aa: AWKKPGLAGVREQY
d_call: -; cdr3_length: 12; j_call: TRBJ2-7; v_call: TRBV2; cdr3_aa: ASSEFYSSYEQY
d_call: TRBD1; cdr3_length: 12; j_call: TRBJ2-2; v_call: TRBV5-1; cdr3_aa: ASSRTGEAGELF
d_call: -; cdr3_length: 10; j_call: TRBJ1-1; v_call: TRBV2; cdr3_aa: ATTLGRTEAF
d_call: TRBD2; cdr3_length: 14; j_call: TRBJ2-7; v_call: TRBV4-1; cdr3_aa: ASSQDIAGGSYEQY
d_call: -; cdr3_length: 12; j_call: TRBJ2-3; v_call: TRBV3-1/TRBV3-2; cdr3_aa: ASSQVGGRDTQY
d_call: TRBD1; cdr3_length: 12; j_call: TRBJ1-2; v_call: TRBV29-1; cdr3_aa: SVERGTGGYGYT
d_call: -; cdr3_length: 9; j_call: TRBJ2-5; v_call: TRBV18; cdr3_aa: ASSPLETQY
d_call: TRBD1; cdr3_length: 12; j_call: TRBJ2-7; v_call: TRBV24-1; cdr3_aa: ATSDTDRFYEQY
d_call: TRBD1; cdr3_length: 13; j_call: TRBJ2-7; v_call: TRBV20-1; cdr3_aa: SASVGGQGSYEQY
d_call: TRBD2; cdr3_length: 11; j_call: TRBJ2-1; v_call: TRBV29-1; cdr3_aa: SVALAAMNEQF
d_call: TRBD2; cdr3_length: 13; j_call: TRBJ2-3; v_call: TRBV6-1; cdr3_aa: ASSDSSGSPDTQY
d_call: TRBD2; cdr3_length: 12; j_call: TRBJ2-5; v_call: TRBV5-5; cdr3_aa: ASSPNSGKETQY
d_call: -; cdr3_length: 13; j_call: TRBJ2-7; v_call: TRBV30; cdr3_aa: AWSVGVGRSYEQY
d_call: -; cdr3_length: 14; j_call: TRBJ1-5; v_call: TRBV6-5; cdr3_aa: ASSSRKGVLNQPQH
d_call: -; cdr3_length: 13; j_call: TRBJ2-1; v_call: TRBV6-5; cdr3_aa: ASSYGRAPYNEQF
d_call: -; cdr3_length: 13; j_call: TRBJ1-2; v_call: TRBV6-1; cdr3_aa: ASSEGLNGGYGYT
d_call: -; cdr3_length: 11; j_call: TRBJ2-7; v_call: TRBV11-2; cdr3_aa: ASSPVNLGEQY
d_call: TRBD1; cdr3_length: 13; j_call: TRBJ1-4; v_call: TRBV6-5; cdr3_aa: ASSLKQGAVEKLF
d_call: -; cdr3_length: 13; j_call: TRBJ1-3; v_call: TRBV5-4; cdr3_aa: ASSLRGPSGNTIY
d_call: -; cdr3_length: 9; j_call: TRBJ2-7; v_call: TRBV20-1; cdr3_aa: SARGSSEQY
d_call: TRBD2; cdr3_length: 14; j_call: TRBJ2-2; v_call: TRBV2; cdr3_aa: ASSPTSGRAAGELF
d_call: -; cdr3_length: 11; j_call: TRBJ2-7; v_call: TRBV9; cdr3_aa: ASSPTPSYEQY
d_call: TRBD1; cdr3_length: 15; j_call: TRBJ2-1; v_call: TRBV9; cdr3_aa: ASSVLGTGRSYNEQF
d_call: TRBD1; cdr3_length: 11; j_call: TRBJ2-7; v_call: TRBV29-1; cdr3_aa: SVAETGTYEQY
d_call: -; cdr3_length: 12; j_call: TRBJ1-5; v_call: TRBV25-1; cdr3_aa: ASSEWALNQPQH
d_call: -; cdr3_length: 16; j_call: TRBJ2-3; v_call: TRBV5-1; cdr3_aa: ASSDTPGLYYYTDTQY
d_call: -; cdr3_length: 10; j_call: TRBJ1-1; v_call: TRBV2; cdr3_aa: ASQTGGTEAF
d_call: -; cdr3_length: 11; j_call: TRBJ2-7; v_call: TRBV5-5; cdr3_aa: ASSKAAINEQY
d_call: -; cdr3_length: 9; j_call: TRBJ2-3; v_call: TRBV6-4; cdr3_aa: ASSQGDTQY
d_call: TRBD1; cdr3_length: 12; j_call: TRBJ2-7; v_call: TRBV10-3; cdr3_aa: AISEEQGVQEQY
d_call: -; cdr3_length: 11; j_call: TRBJ2-1; v_call: TRBV13; cdr3_aa: ASSLDLYNEQF
d_call: TRBD1; cdr3_length: 16; j_call: TRBJ1-4; v_call: TRBV6-1; cdr3_aa: ASSEAMGQGATNEKLF
d_call: TRBD2; cdr3_length: 11; j_call: TRBJ2-3; v_call: TRBV29-1; cdr3_aa: SVRRELGDTQY
d_call: TRBD1; cdr3_length: 11; j_call: TRBJ2-5; v_call: TRBV9; cdr3_aa: ASSDRGGETQY
d_call: -; cdr3_length: 12; j_call: TRBJ1-4; v_call: TRBV27; cdr3_aa: ASSLSWGGEKLF
d_call: TRBD2; cdr3_length: 13; j_call: TRBJ2-2; v_call: TRBV2; cdr3_aa: ASSSLRAGTGELF
d_call: -; cdr3_length: 12; j_call: TRBJ2-7; v_call: TRBV9; cdr3_aa: ASSVAPAGYEQY
d_call: TRBD1; cdr3_length: 14; j_call: TRBJ1-1; v_call: TRBV7-9; cdr3_aa: ASRLGTGGWNTEAF
d_call: TRBD2; cdr3_length: 13; j_call: TRBJ2-7; v_call: TRBV5-4; cdr3_aa: ASSFAGEGSYEQY
d_call: -; cdr3_length: 17; j_call: TRBJ1-1; v_call: TRBV7-9; cdr3_aa: ASSLANTREPGKNTEAF
d_call: -; cdr3_length: 12; j_call: TRBJ1-4; v_call: TRBV2; cdr3_aa: ASSDVQSNEKLF